Listed below are T cell receptor beta chains from one sample, sequenced in a study of early T cells in non-severe SARS-CoV-2 infection. TCRdb recomputed calls from the 5' RACE reads with MiXCR, one row per CDR3 protein. The sample holds approximately 75,000 distinct CDR3 sequences; about 4.9% are singletons and the top ten take more than 3%. This specimen was whole blood, taken at baseline. Receptors originate from an adult who was a healthcare worker with PCR-confirmed SARS-CoV-2 infection or an uninfected control (not recorded which). The donor label of this sample is uncertain. The CDR3 runs from the conserved cysteine through the conserved F or W. D genes are given only for firm matches. Clone size is given for some rows only: seen once, a few or many times, or a class if the clone is expanded.

CDR3aa: CASSLQPGEYGYTF; CDR3nt: TGTGCCAGCAGCTTACAACCAGGGGAGTATGGCTACACCTTC; j_gene: TRBJ1-2; v_gene: TRBV7-6; d_gene: -; abundance: few
CDR3aa: CSAITPGHLQETQYF; CDR3nt: TGCAGTGCTATAACTCCGGGACACCTACAAGAGACCCAGTACTTC; j_gene: TRBJ2-5; v_gene: TRBV20-1; d_gene: -; abundance: many
CDR3aa: CASSQQGLWEQYF; CDR3nt: TGTGCCAGCAGCCAACAAGGCTTATGGGAGCAGTACTTC; j_gene: TRBJ2-7; v_gene: TRBV7-2; d_gene: -; abundance: many
CDR3aa: CASSQDLADLYEQYF; CDR3nt: TGTGCCAGCAGCCAAGACCTGGCAGACCTCTACGAGCAGTACTTC; j_gene: TRBJ2-7; v_gene: TRBV4-2; d_gene: -; abundance: few
CDR3aa: CASSPRQGRVTEAFF; CDR3nt: TGCGCCAGCAGCCCCAGACAGGGCAGAGTTACTGAAGCTTTCTTT; j_gene: TRBJ1-1; v_gene: TRBV5-1; d_gene: TRBD1; abundance: -
CDR3aa: CASNSEGEAFF; CDR3nt: TGCGCCAGCAATTCCGAGGGGGAAGCTTTCTTT; j_gene: TRBJ1-1; v_gene: TRBV5-1; d_gene: -; abundance: many
CDR3aa: CASSPGGPGHYYEQYF; CDR3nt: TGTGCCAGCAGCCCTGGAGGACCGGGACACTATTACGAGCAGTACTTC; j_gene: TRBJ2-7; v_gene: TRBV28; d_gene: -; abundance: many
CDR3aa: CASSLPGDGHEQYF; CDR3nt: TGTGCCAGCAGCCTCCCGGGGGACGGCCACGAGCAGTACTTC; j_gene: TRBJ2-7; v_gene: TRBV21-1; d_gene: -; abundance: many
CDR3aa: CASSFSGANSGNTIYF; CDR3nt: TGTGCCAGCAGTTTCTCAGGGGCTAACTCTGGAAACACCATATATTTT; j_gene: TRBJ1-3; v_gene: TRBV28; d_gene: -; abundance: -
CDR3aa: CASSWEGLNTEAFF; CDR3nt: TGTGCCAGCAGTTGGGAAGGACTGAACACTGAAGCTTTCTTT; j_gene: TRBJ1-1; v_gene: TRBV7-2; d_gene: -; abundance: many
CDR3aa: CASSLAGGAPYGYTF; CDR3nt: TGTGCCAGCAGCTTAGCAGGAGGGGCCCCTTATGGCTACACCTTC; j_gene: TRBJ1-2; v_gene: TRBV7-2; d_gene: -; abundance: few
CDR3aa: CASSPGAWAEAFF; CDR3nt: TGTGCCAGCAGTCCGGGGGCATGGGCTGAAGCTTTCTTT; j_gene: TRBJ1-1; v_gene: TRBV27; d_gene: -; abundance: -
CDR3aa: CATRGIGASGETQYF; CDR3nt: TGTGCCACTAGAGGGATTGGGGCGAGCGGAGAGACCCAGTACTTC; j_gene: TRBJ2-5; v_gene: TRBV10-3; d_gene: -; abundance: many
CDR3aa: CANPTGTDTQYF; CDR3nt: TGTGCCAACCCGACTGGAACAGATACGCAGTATTTT; j_gene: TRBJ2-3; v_gene: TRBV2; d_gene: -; abundance: few
CDR3aa: CASSVEPRQDAYEQYF; CDR3nt: TGTGCCAGCAGCGTAGAGCCCCGGCAGGACGCCTACGAGCAGTACTTC; j_gene: TRBJ2-7; v_gene: TRBV9; d_gene: -; abundance: many
CDR3aa: CASSSSGTSGGLSVTQYF; CDR3nt: TGCGCCAGCAGCTCCTCCGGGACTAGCGGGGGGTTATCGGTGACCCAGTACTTC; j_gene: TRBJ2-5; v_gene: TRBV5-1; d_gene: TRBD2; abundance: -
CDR3aa: CASSLATQTYEQYF; CDR3nt: TGCGCCAGCAGCTTGGCGACTCAGACCTACGAGCAGTACTTC; j_gene: TRBJ2-7; v_gene: TRBV5-1; d_gene: -; abundance: few
CDR3aa: CASSLGTKANTEAFF; CDR3nt: TGCGCCAGCAGCTTGGGGACGAAGGCGAACACTGAAGCTTTCTTT; j_gene: TRBJ1-1; v_gene: TRBV5-1; d_gene: -; abundance: -
CDR3aa: CASSIPRSETQYF; CDR3nt: TGTGCCAGCAGCATCCCTCGCTCGGAGACCCAGTACTTC; j_gene: TRBJ2-5; v_gene: TRBV7-9; d_gene: -; abundance: -
CDR3aa: CASSLVGPEAFF; CDR3nt: TGTGCCAGCAGCTTGGTAGGGCCTGAAGCTTTCTTT; j_gene: TRBJ1-1; v_gene: TRBV7-9; d_gene: -; abundance: few
CDR3aa: CASSGGRFQETQYF; CDR3nt: TGTGCCAGCAGCGGCGGACGCTTTCAAGAGACCCAGTACTTC; j_gene: TRBJ2-5; v_gene: TRBV5-4; d_gene: -; abundance: many
CDR3aa: CASSPRTSGTDTQYF; CDR3nt: TGTGCCAGCAGTCCTCGGACTAGCGGTACAGATACGCAGTATTTT; j_gene: TRBJ2-3; v_gene: TRBV27; d_gene: TRBD2; abundance: -
CDR3aa: CASRADTSGANVLTF; CDR3nt: TGTGCCAGCAGGGCGGACACTTCTGGGGCCAACGTCCTGACTTTC; j_gene: TRBJ2-6; v_gene: TRBV6-1; d_gene: -; abundance: -
CDR3aa: CASSAQGHSYEQYF; CDR3nt: TGTGCCAGTAGTGCGCAGGGGCACTCCTACGAGCAGTACTTC; j_gene: TRBJ2-7; v_gene: TRBV19; d_gene: -; abundance: many
CDR3aa: CASSGTSSYNEQFF; CDR3nt: TGTGCCAGCAGCGGCACGAGCTCCTACAATGAGCAGTTCTTC; j_gene: TRBJ2-1; v_gene: TRBV4-2; d_gene: -; abundance: many
CDR3aa: CSGTRRLPVSGYTF; CDR3nt: TGCAGTGGCACCCGCCGGTTGCCAGTCTCTGGCTACACCTTC; j_gene: TRBJ1-2; v_gene: TRBV20-1; d_gene: -; abundance: many
CDR3aa: CASSGKVLYEQYF; CDR3nt: TGTGCCAGCAGCGGCAAGGTGCTTTACGAGCAGTACTTC; j_gene: TRBJ2-7; v_gene: TRBV25-1; d_gene: -; abundance: few
CDR3aa: CASSPPKGNTEAFF; CDR3nt: TGTGCCAGCTCACCACCGAAAGGGAACACTGAAGCTTTCTTT; j_gene: TRBJ1-1; v_gene: TRBV18; d_gene: -; abundance: -
CDR3aa: CASSERSSGANVLTF; CDR3nt: TGTGCCAGCAGTGAAAGGAGCTCTGGGGCCAACGTCCTGACTTTC; j_gene: TRBJ2-6; v_gene: TRBV6-1; d_gene: -; abundance: few
CDR3aa: CASSSTGRNQPQHF; CDR3nt: TGTGCCAGCAGTTCGACAGGGCGGAATCAGCCCCAGCATTTT; j_gene: TRBJ1-5; v_gene: TRBV12-3/TRBV12-4; d_gene: TRBD1; abundance: many
CDR3aa: CASSGGGDQPQHF; CDR3nt: TGTGCCAGCAGCGGAGGGGGGGATCAGCCCCAGCATTTT; j_gene: TRBJ1-5; v_gene: TRBV7-8; d_gene: -; abundance: -
CDR3aa: CASSQRQGYGYTF; CDR3nt: TGTGCCAGCAGCCAAAGACAGGGGTATGGCTACACCTTC; j_gene: TRBJ1-2; v_gene: TRBV3-1; d_gene: TRBD1; abundance: -
CDR3aa: CSVGTGEQYF; CDR3nt: TGCAGCGTTGGAACGGGAGAGCAGTACTTC; j_gene: TRBJ2-7; v_gene: TRBV29-1; d_gene: -; abundance: many
CDR3aa: CASSLAGRRQETQYF; CDR3nt: TGTGCCAGCAGCTTAGCTGGGAGGAGACAAGAGACCCAGTACTTC; j_gene: TRBJ2-5; v_gene: TRBV11-2; d_gene: -; abundance: few
CDR3aa: CASKGVVEYEQYF; CDR3nt: TGTGCCAGCAAGGGGGTTGTTGAGTACGAGCAGTACTTC; j_gene: TRBJ2-7; v_gene: TRBV6-4; d_gene: -; abundance: many
CDR3aa: CASSLGGQGLDEQYF; CDR3nt: TGTGCCAGCAGCTTAGGTGGACAGGGATTGGACGAGCAGTACTTC; j_gene: TRBJ2-7; v_gene: TRBV11-2; d_gene: TRBD1; abundance: many
CDR3aa: CASSTTGPAGTQYF; CDR3nt: TGTGCCAGCAGCACAACCGGGCCCGCGGGGACCCAGTACTTC; j_gene: TRBJ2-5; v_gene: TRBV7-2; d_gene: -; abundance: few
CDR3aa: CASSKAVGRDASGANVLTF; CDR3nt: TGTGCCAGCAGCAAAGCGGTGGGCAGGGACGCATCTGGGGCCAACGTCCTGACTTTC; j_gene: TRBJ2-6; v_gene: TRBV21-1; d_gene: -; abundance: many
CDR3aa: CATSDRRDRSFNYGYTF; CDR3nt: TGTGCCACCAGTGATCGACGGGACAGGAGCTTTAACTATGGCTACACCTTC; j_gene: TRBJ1-2; v_gene: TRBV24-1; d_gene: TRBD1; abundance: many
CDR3aa: CAAAEDPAYNEQFF; CDR3nt: TGTGCCGCAGCGGAGGACCCTGCGTACAATGAGCAGTTCTTC; j_gene: TRBJ2-1; v_gene: TRBV28; d_gene: -; abundance: many
CDR3aa: CASSLAADNGYTF; CDR3nt: TGCGCCAGCAGCCTGGCGGCGGATAATGGCTACACCTTC; j_gene: TRBJ1-2; v_gene: TRBV5-1; d_gene: -; abundance: many
CDR3aa: CASTLSAEQYF; CDR3nt: TGTGCCAGCACACTGTCAGCCGAGCAGTACTTC; j_gene: TRBJ2-7; v_gene: TRBV12-3/TRBV12-4; d_gene: -; abundance: many
CDR3aa: CASSISGGQETQYF; CDR3nt: TGCGCCAGCAGCATTAGCGGGGGCCAAGAGACCCAGTACTTC; j_gene: TRBJ2-5; v_gene: TRBV5-1; d_gene: TRBD2; abundance: many
CDR3aa: CASSQFTGTPGHEQFF; CDR3nt: TGCGCCAGCAGTCAGTTTACAGGGACCCCAGGACATGAGCAGTTCTTC; j_gene: TRBJ2-1; v_gene: TRBV23-1; d_gene: -; abundance: few